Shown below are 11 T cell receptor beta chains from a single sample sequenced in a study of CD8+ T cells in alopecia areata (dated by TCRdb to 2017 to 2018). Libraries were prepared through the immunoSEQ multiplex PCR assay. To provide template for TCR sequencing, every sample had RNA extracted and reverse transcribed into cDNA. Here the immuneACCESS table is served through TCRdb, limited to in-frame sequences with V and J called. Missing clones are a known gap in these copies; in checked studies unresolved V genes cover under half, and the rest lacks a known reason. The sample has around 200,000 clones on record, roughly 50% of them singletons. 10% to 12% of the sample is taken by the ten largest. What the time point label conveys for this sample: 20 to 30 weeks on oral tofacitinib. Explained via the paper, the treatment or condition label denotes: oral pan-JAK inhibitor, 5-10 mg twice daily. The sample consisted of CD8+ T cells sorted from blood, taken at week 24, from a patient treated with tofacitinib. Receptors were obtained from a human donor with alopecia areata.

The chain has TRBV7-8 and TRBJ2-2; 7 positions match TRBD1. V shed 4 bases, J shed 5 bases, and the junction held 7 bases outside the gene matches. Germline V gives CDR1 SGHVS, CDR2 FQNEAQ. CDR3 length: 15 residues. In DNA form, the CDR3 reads TGTGCCAGCAGCTCAGACAGGGTCGCGACCGGGGAGCTGTTTTTT. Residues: CASSSDRVATGELFF.

This chain's CDR3 is CASSSTGTGGFEQYF. The DNA of the CDR3 is TGTGCCAGCAGCTCTACCGGGACAGGGGGCTTCGAGCAGTACTTC. V gene TRBV11-2 combines with J gene TRBJ2-7, with 12 nucleotides matching TRBD1. CDR1 is SGHAT and CDR2 is FQNNGV in the germline V gene. J gave up 6 bases and V 4 bases, and 7 bases lay outside the gene matches. The CDR3 extends over 15 amino acids. Full variable domain (rest looked up from reference TRBV11-2 and TRBJ2-7): EAGVAQSPRYKIIEKRQSVAFWCNPISGHATLYWYQQILGQGPKLLIQFQNNGVVDDSQLPKDRFSAERLKGVDSTLKIQPAKLEDSAVYLCASSSTGTGGFEQYFGPGTRLTVT.

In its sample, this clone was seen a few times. In DNA form, the CDR3 reads TGTGCCTGGAGTCCCCAGGGCACTGAAGCTTTCTTT. Protein product: CAWSPQGTEAFF. This rearrangement joins TRBV30 to TRBJ1-1, with a weak D call TRBD1 (5 bases). Germline lookup yields CDR1 GTSNPN and CDR2 SVGIG (reference sequence). V lost 2 bases and J lost 4, with 8 bases in between. CDR3 length equals 12 residues.

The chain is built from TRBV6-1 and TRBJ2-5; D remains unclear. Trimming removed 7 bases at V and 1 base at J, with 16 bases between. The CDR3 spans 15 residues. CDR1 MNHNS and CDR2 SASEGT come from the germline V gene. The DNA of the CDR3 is TGTGCCAGCAATCCCGGGCCAACGGTCCAAGAGACCCAGTACTTC. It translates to CASNPGPTVQETQYF.

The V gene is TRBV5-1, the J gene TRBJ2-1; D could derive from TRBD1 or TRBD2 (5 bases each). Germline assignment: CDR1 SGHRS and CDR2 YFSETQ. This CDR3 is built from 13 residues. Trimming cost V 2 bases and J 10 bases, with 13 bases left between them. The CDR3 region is CASSFSGPGEQFF. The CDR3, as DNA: TGCGCCAGCAGCTTTTCGGGGCCCGGGGAGCAGTTCTTC.

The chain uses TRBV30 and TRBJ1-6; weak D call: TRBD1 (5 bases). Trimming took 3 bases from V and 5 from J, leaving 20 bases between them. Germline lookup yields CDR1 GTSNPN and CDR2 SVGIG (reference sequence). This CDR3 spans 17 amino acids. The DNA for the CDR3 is TGTGCCTGGAGCACTCGGCAGGGTTGGCGCCATAATTCACCCCTCCACTTT. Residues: CAWSTRQGWRHNSPLHF.

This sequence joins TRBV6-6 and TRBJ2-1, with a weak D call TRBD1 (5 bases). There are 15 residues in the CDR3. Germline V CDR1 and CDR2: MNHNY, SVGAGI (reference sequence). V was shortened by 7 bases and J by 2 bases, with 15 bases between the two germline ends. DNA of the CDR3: TGTGCCAGCATAGGTGACAGAAGCACCTACAATGAGCAGTTCTTC. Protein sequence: CASIGDRSTYNEQFF.

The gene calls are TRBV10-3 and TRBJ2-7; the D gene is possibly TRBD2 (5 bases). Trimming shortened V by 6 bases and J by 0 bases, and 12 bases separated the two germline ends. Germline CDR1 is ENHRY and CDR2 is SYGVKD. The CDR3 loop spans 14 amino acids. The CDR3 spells CAISLPGSSYEQYF. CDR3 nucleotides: TGTGCCATCAGCCTACCGGGATCCTCCTACGAGCAGTACTTC.

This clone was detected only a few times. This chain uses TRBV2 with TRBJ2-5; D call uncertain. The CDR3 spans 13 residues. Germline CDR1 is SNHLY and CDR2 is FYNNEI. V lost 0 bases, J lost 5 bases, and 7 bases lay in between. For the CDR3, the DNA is TGTGCCAGCAGTGAAGCGAGCTGGGAGACCCAGTACTTC. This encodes CASSEASWETQYF.

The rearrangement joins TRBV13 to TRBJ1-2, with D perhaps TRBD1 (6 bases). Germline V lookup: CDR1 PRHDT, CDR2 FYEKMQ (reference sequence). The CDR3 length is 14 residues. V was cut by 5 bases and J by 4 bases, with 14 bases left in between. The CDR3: CASSPLGQLYGYTF. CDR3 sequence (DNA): TGTGCCAGCAGCCCCCTAGGACAGCTCTATGGCTACACCTTC.

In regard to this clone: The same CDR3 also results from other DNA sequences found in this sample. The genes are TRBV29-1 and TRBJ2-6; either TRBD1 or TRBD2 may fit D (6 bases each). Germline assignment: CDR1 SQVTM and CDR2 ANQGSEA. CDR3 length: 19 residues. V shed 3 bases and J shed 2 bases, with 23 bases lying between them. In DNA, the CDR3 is TGCAGCGTTGACACACCCATAGGGGGGAGAAGACCTGGGGCCAACGTCCTGACTTTC. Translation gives CSVDTPIGGRRPGANVLTF.